Presented here are 23 T cell receptor beta chains from one specimen sequenced in a study of T-cell reconstitution after alpha-beta-depleted transplantation in children. Unique molecular identifiers were used to barcode this TCRbeta library. MiXCR was run by TCRdb on the PCR reads, yielding one entry per CDR3 protein. The profile shows 40,000 to 60,000 distinct CDR3 sequences, about 10% of them singletons. The specimen comprised PBMCs, mostly from graft donor cells, sampled 60 days after TCRalphabeta/CD19-depleted stem cell transplant. The receptors were sampled from a male patient aged 2-9 years who had a stem cell transplant for chronic granulomatous disease, so the T cells may come from the graft donor.

This clonotype was counted at least ten times. This chain uses TRBV19 with TRBJ2-1, with 10 bases aligning to TRBD2. Germline lookup yields CDR1 LNHDA and CDR2 SQIVND (reference sequence). The CDR3 is made up of 14 amino acids. Germline trimming cut 3 bases from V and 12 bases from J; bases unmatched to any gene: 8. Written as DNA, the CDR3 is TGTGCCAGTAGTATGATGCCTAGCGGGAGAGGGCAGTTCTTC. Residues: CASSMMPSGRGQFF.

CDR3 residues: CASSGGGRGGFPEAFF. The CDR3 coding sequence is TGTGCCAGCAGCGGTGGTGGCAGGGGTGGTTTTCCTGAAGCTTTCTTT. J is TRBJ1-1 and V is TRBV9; a possible D gene is TRBD1 (6 bases). The length of the CDR3 is 16 residues. The germline V and J ends were trimmed by 3 bases and 6 bases, with 21 bases remaining between them. CDR1 is SGDLS, CDR2 YYNGEE, per germline.

By frequency in the sample, this clonotype is medium-sized. The rearrangement uses TRBV5-6 and TRBJ1-1; the D is unclear. Trimming removed 0 bases at V and 0 bases at J, with 6 bases between. CDR1 and CDR2 (germline): SGHDT, YYEEEE. This CDR3 is built from 14 residues. The CDR3 protein is CASSLARMNTEAFF. Here the CDR3 DNA reads TGTGCCAGCAGCTTGGCCAGAATGAACACTGAAGCTTTCTTT.

This clonotype occurred many times. The chain links TRBV20-1 to TRBJ2-3; TRBD1 is a possible D gene (6 bases). This CDR3 contains 11 residues. Germline CDR1 is DFQATT and CDR2 is SNEGSKA (reference sequence). Trimming cost V 3 bases and J 5 bases, with 6 bases left between them. The CDR3 DNA is TGCAGTGCTAGCAGGGGAGATACGCAGTATTTT. Its translation is CSASRGDTQYF.

The chain carries TRBV23-1 and TRBJ2-7, with D perhaps assigned TRBD1 or TRBD2 (5 bases each). TRBV23-1 is annotated as an ORF whose role is uncertain. The length of the CDR3 is 17 residues. Trimming shortened V by 6 bases and J by 2 bases, and 23 bases separated the two germline ends. For the CDR3, the DNA is TGCGCCAGCAGCCCTGCTCACGGGGCGGAACCCCCCTACGAGCAGTACTTC. Translated: CASSPAHGAEPPYEQYF.

This clonotype was observed a few times. V is TRBV20-1 and J is TRBJ1-1, with 9 bases aligning to TRBD1. The CDR3 length is 15 residues. Germline V gives CDR1 DFQATT, CDR2 SNEGSKA (reference sequence). The J segment lost 1 base and the V segment lost 4 bases, leaving 7 bases of the junction unmatched. The CDR3: CSATPPDRGNTEAFF. Here the CDR3 DNA reads TGCAGTGCTACCCCCCCGGACAGGGGGAACACTGAAGCTTTCTTT.

Ten or more counts support this clonotype. The CDR3 loop is CASSLRTYQGADYGYTF. CDR3 nucleotides: TGTGCCAGCAGCTTGCGGACTTATCAGGGGGCAGACTATGGCTACACCTTC. V is TRBV5-5 and J is TRBJ1-2, with TRBD1 matching 8 bases. CDR3 length: 17 amino acids. CDR1 is SGHKS and CDR2 is YYEKEE in the germline V gene (reference sequence). Trimming at V came to 1 base and at J to 3 bases, leaving 11 bases not matched to a gene.

This clonotype was recorded at least ten times. The genes are TRBV10-1 and TRBJ2-3; D is undetermined. CDR1 is WNHNN and CDR2 is SYGVQD in the germline V gene (reference sequence). Trimming took 8 bases from V and 0 from J, leaving 9 bases between them. This CDR3 has 13 amino acids. This CDR3 reads CASRRSSTDTQYF. The DNA for the CDR3 is TGCGCCAGCCGGCGGTCTAGCACAGATACGCAGTATTTT.

Only a few counts were recorded for this clonotype. V and J are TRBV27 and TRBJ2-5; maybe TRBD1 (6 bases). The CDR3 spans 15 residues. The germline gives CDR1 MNHEY, CDR2 SMNVEV (reference sequence). V was shortened by 4 bases and J by 5 bases, with 17 bases between the two germline ends. CDR3 amino acids: CASSSRDTLRETQYF. The CDR3, as DNA: TGTGCCAGCAGTTCCCGGGACACCCTCCGGGAGACCCAGTACTTC.

This clonotype was counted ten times or more. This chain uses TRBV27 with TRBJ2-2, with D perhaps matching TRBD2 (5 bases). V was pared by 2 bases and J by 1 base, with 8 bases between. Germline values: CDR1 MNHEY, CDR2 SMNVEV (reference sequence). The CDR3 sequence is 15 residues long. The CDR3 sequence: CASSLDYRNTGELFF. In DNA form, the CDR3 reads TGTGCCAGCAGTTTAGACTACAGGAACACCGGGGAGCTGTTTTTT.

The genes are TRBV11-2 and TRBJ2-7; D is unresolved. Germline CDR1 is SGHAT and CDR2 is FQNNGV. This CDR3 comprises 16 residues. The V end lost 5 bases, the J end lost 5 bases, and 22 bases lay between the germline ends. The CDR3 nucleotides read TGTGCCAGCAGCCCCCACGGCCGACCCGCTTTGGACGAGCAGTACTTC. Encoded protein: CASSPHGRPALDEQYF.

This chain links TRBV11-2 with TRBJ2-3; 16 nucleotides align to TRBD2. Germline assignment: CDR1 SGHAT and CDR2 FQNNGV. The CDR3 extends over 19 amino acids. The J segment lost 1 base and the V segment lost 5 bases, leaving 9 bases of the junction unmatched. This chain's CDR3 is CASSRGLAGGPKGTDTQYF. The CDR3 bases are TGTGCCAGCAGCCGGGGACTAGCGGGAGGGCCGAAGGGCACAGATACGCAGTATTTT.

This clonotype was observed many times. This chain joins TRBV6-1 and TRBJ2-1; 8 bases agree with TRBD2. Germline V gene sequence: CDR1 MNHNS, CDR2 SASEGT. The CDR3 consists of 14 residues. V trimming: 9 bases; J trimming: 13 bases; junction bases outside the gene matches: 17. The DNA for the CDR3 is TGTGCCAGTATCCGAGCGGGAGCCCTACAGATACAGTTCTTC. The encoded protein is CASIRAGALQIQFF.

This clonotype was counted ten times or more. The V and J genes are TRBV28 and TRBJ2-7; 10 nucleotides match TRBD2. The trim removed 3 bases at V and 3 bases at J, leaving 11 bases unmatched. The V gene's germline CDR1 is MDHEN and CDR2 SYDVKM. The CDR3 sequence is 17 residues long. CDR3: CASSFFTLAGEDYEQYF. DNA for the CDR3: TGTGCCAGCAGTTTTTTTACCCTAGCGGGAGAGGACTACGAGCAGTACTTC.

The genes are TRBV27 and TRBJ1-2, with D hard to call. CDR1 is MNHEY and CDR2 is SMNVEV in the germline V gene (reference sequence). The V gene lost 5 bases and the J gene lost 3 bases, with 10 bases spanning the gap. The CDR3 runs to 13 residues. Here the CDR3 reads CASSPHKDYGYTF. The CDR3 DNA is TGTGCCAGCAGTCCTCACAAGGACTATGGCTACACCTTC.

This clonotype was counted ten times or more. The chain links TRBV2 to TRBJ1-5; maybe TRBD1 (5 bases). V was shortened by 6 bases and J by 4 bases, with 16 bases between the two germline ends. The germline CDR1 and CDR2 sequences are SNHLY and FYNNEI. The CDR3 runs 15 residues. The CDR3 DNA reads TGTGCCAGCAGCCTTGAAGTTCAGGGTAATCAGCCCCAGCATTTT. Protein: CASSLEVQGNQPQHF. Full variable domain (missing parts from reference TRBV2 and TRBJ1-5): EPEVTQTPSHQVTQMGQEVILRCVPISNHLYFYWYRQILGQKVEFLVSFYNNEISEKSEIFDDQFSVERPDGSNFTLKIRSTKLEDSAMYFCASSLEVQGNQPQHFGDGTRLSIL.

This clonotype was detected ten times or more. The V and J genes are TRBV5-1 and TRBJ2-5, with D perhaps matching TRBD2 (5 bases). The CDR3 has 12 residues. Per germline, CDR1 SGHRS and CDR2 YFSETQ. The germline V and J ends were trimmed by 4 bases and 4 bases, with 8 bases remaining between them. The CDR3 sequence: CASSGSGETQYF. The CDR3 coding sequence is TGCGCCAGCAGCGGGAGTGGAGAGACCCAGTACTTC.

This clonotype was seen at least ten times. The chain uses TRBV10-3 and TRBJ2-1; D might be TRBD1 (6 bases). The germline gives CDR1 ENHRY, CDR2 SYGVKD. The CDR3 loop spans 11 amino acids. The V end was cut by 4 bases, the J end by 12 bases, with 10 bases between. The CDR3 coding sequence is TGTGCCATCAGTGTAGGGGGACCGCAGTTCTTC. This sequence encodes CAISVGGPQFF.

In this sample, this clonotype turned up many times. The chain recombines TRBV20-1 with TRBJ2-3; a possible D gene is TRBD1 (5 bases). The length of the CDR3 is 13 residues. Germline CDR1 reads DFQATT; CDR2 reads SNEGSKA (reference sequence). V lost 5 bases and J lost 0, with 9 bases in between. CDR3 bases: TGCAGTGCTCCCCGGACAAGCACAGATACGCAGTATTTT. Its protein product is CSAPRTSTDTQYF.

This clonotype was found many times. The gene calls are TRBV5-1 and TRBJ2-2; 7 bases are a match to TRBD2. V was pared by 2 bases and J by 4 bases, with 8 bases of the junction left unmatched. The CDR3 has 16 amino acids. The V gene's germline CDR1 is SGHRS and CDR2 YFSETQ. The CDR3 is CASSLKSGTVTGELFF. In DNA form, the CDR3 reads TGCGCCAGCAGCTTAAAGAGCGGGACGGTCACCGGGGAGCTGTTTTTT.

The table lists this clonotype with many counts. DNA for the CDR3: TGTGCCAGCAGCCGACGAGACGAGCAGTACTTC. Amino acid sequence: CASSRRDEQYF. The chain links TRBV3-1 to TRBJ2-7; D ambiguous. The V end lost 4 bases, the J end lost 5 bases, and 6 bases lay between the germline ends. The CDR3 runs to 11 residues. Germline CDR1 LGHDT, CDR2 YNNKEL (reference sequence).

The V gene is TRBV3-1, the J gene TRBJ2-2, with 12 bases matching TRBD2. Losses at the gene ends were 4 bases for V and 0 bases for J; bases not matched to a gene: 6. The CDR3 runs to 18 residues. Germline CDR1 LGHDT, CDR2 YNNKEL (reference sequence). DNA for the CDR3: TGTGCCAGCAGCCCTAGACTAGCGGGAGCCTCGAACACCGGGGAGCTGTTTTTT. Residues: CASSPRLAGASNTGELFF.

This clonotype was found many times. The chain recombines TRBV12-3 or TRBV12-4 with TRBJ2-6; TRBD2 might be the D (6 bases). The ends were cut back, 5 bases at V and 2 bases at J, with 19 bases in the middle. There are 18 residues in the CDR3. Here the CDR3 reads CASSQGLFNLAGANVLTF. The CDR3 DNA reads TGTGCCAGCAGTCAGGGACTCTTTAATTTGGCTGGGGCCAACGTCCTGACTTTC.